This TCR beta chain derives from a study of T cell responses to AZD1222 COVID-19 vaccine. The CDR3 contains 14 residues. Between the trimmed V and J ends, which lost 3 bases and 3 bases, there was a span of 11 bases. Germline CDR1 is MDHEN and CDR2 is SYDVKM. The study's findings and limits: Among spike-specific TCRs, nearly half reportedly target unmutated variant regions. Spike as a whole was targeted by vaccine-associated CD4 TCRs, dominant at 160-218 and 743-854. Repertoires in all cases were sampled only once the peak T cell response had passed.

Of note for this clone: Antigen unknown.

TCRdb's table, derived via immunoSEQ multiplex PCR, lists solely in-frame clones and lacks some. The data show 93,000 or so clones, roughly 89% seen once. The rearrangement links TRBV28 to TRBJ1-1; maybe TRBD1 (6 bases). The origin of this receptor is an adult in good health. The material sequenced was peripheral blood, taken on day 0 of AZD1222 vaccination. CDR3 loop: CASSLRTEYTEAFF. The CDR3 DNA is TGTGCCAGCAGTTTGCGGACAGAATACACTGAAGCTTTCTTT.